The rows below give T cell receptor beta chains drawn from one sample of a study of PD-1 blockade in classical Hodgkin lymphoma. The table came from immunoSEQ multiplex PCR; TCRdb's copy has only in-frame clones and leaves some out. The sample lists almost 100,000 clones, roughly 90% occurring once. Sequencing used peripheral blood mononuclear cells (PBMCs), obtained at baseline. These receptors originate from a human donor with classical Hodgkin lymphoma. CDR3s include the opening cysteine and the closing phenylalanine or tryptophan. D genes are given only for firm matches. Clone size is given for some rows only: seen once, a few or many times, or a class if the clone is expanded.

J gene | clone size | V gene | D gene | CDR3 protein | CDR3 DNA
TRBJ2-3 | NA | TRBV19 | NA | CASSYRVVGINETDTQYF | TGTGCCAGTAGTTACAGGGTTGTCGGGATAAATGAAACAGATACGCAGTATTTT
TRBJ1-1 | NA | TRBV6-5 | NA | CASRNLKLNTEAFF | TGTGCCAGCAGAAATTTGAAATTGAACACTGAAGCTTTCTTT
TRBJ2-4 | NA | TRBV6-1 | NA | CASSEFENIQYF | TGTGCCAGCAGTGAATTCGAAAACATTCAGTACTTC
TRBJ2-3 | NA | TRBV5-1 | NA | CASSLLKGETDTQYF | TGCGCCAGCAGCTTGTTGAAGGGGGAAACAGATACGCAGTATTTT
TRBJ1-1 | NA | TRBV5-5 | NA | CASSFRNQVMNTEAFF | TGTGCCAGCAGCTTTCGGAATCAGGTCATGAACACTGAAGCTTTCTTT
TRBJ2-7 | few | TRBV25-1 | NA | CASSGDTYEQYF | TGTGCCAGCAGTGGAGACACCTACGAGCAGTACTTC
TRBJ2-2 | NA | TRBV11-3 | NA | CASSLTGNRELFF | TGTGCCAGCAGCTTAACAGGGAACAGGGAGCTGTTTTTT
TRBJ2-7 | once | TRBV30 | TRBD1 | CAWLGQGNSYEQYF | TGTGCCTGGCTGGGACAGGGGAACTCCTACGAGCAGTACTTC
TRBJ1-5 | NA | TRBV4-1 | NA | CASSHANQPQHF | TGCGCCAGCAGCCACGCAAATCAGCCCCAGCATTTT
TRBJ2-3 | NA | TRBV7-9 | NA | CASSSPGATDTQYF | TGTGCCAGCAGCTCCCCGGGGGCCACAGATACGCAGTATTTT
TRBJ2-7 | NA | TRBV10-3 | TRBD2 | CGTQAGRTSDTYEQYF | TGTGGGACCCAAGCAGGCAGGACTAGCGACACCTACGAGCAGTACTTC
TRBJ2-7 | NA | TRBV28 | TRBD2 | CASSLPGAGRAPYEQYF | TGTGCCAGCAGTCTCCCGGGCGCAGGGAGGGCCCCCTACGAGCAGTACTTC
TRBJ2-7 | NA | TRBV6-4 | TRBD1 | CASSGQGASYEQYF | TGTGCCAGCAGCGGACAGGGGGCGTCCTACGAGCAGTACTTC
TRBJ1-5 | NA | TRBV10-3 | TRBD1 | CAISPGQGHQPQHF | TGTGCCATCAGCCCGGGACAGGGACATCAGCCCCAGCATTTT
TRBJ2-5 | NA | TRBV14 | NA | CASSQVYRQETQYF | TGTGCCAGCAGCCAAGTCTACCGTCAAGAGACCCAGTACTTC
TRBJ2-3 | NA | TRBV25-1 | TRBD1 | CASSNRGQGFGDTQYF | TGTGCCAGCAGTAACCGCGGACAGGGGTTTGGAGATACGCAGTATTTT
TRBJ2-7 | NA | TRBV19 | NA | CASSIPDRASYEQYF | TGTGCCAGTAGTATCCCGGACAGAGCGAGCTACGAGCAGTACTTC
TRBJ1-2 | NA | TRBV12-5 | NA | CASGLWGLNYGYTF | TGTGCTAGTGGTTTATGGGGACTTAACTATGGCTACACCTTC
TRBJ2-5 | NA | TRBV30 | NA | CAWSDPHRERETQYF | TGTGCCTGGAGTGATCCCCACCGGGAGCGGGAGACCCAGTACTTC
TRBJ2-7 | NA | TRBV27 | NA | CASRGIGGHEQYF | TGTGCCAGCAGGGGTATTGGGGGCCACGAGCAGTACTTC
TRBJ2-3 | NA | TRBV27 | NA | CASSFARSTDTQYF | TGTGCCAGCAGTTTTGCGCGGAGCACAGATACGCAGTATTTT
TRBJ2-3 | NA | TRBV2 | NA | CASTSAVDTDTQYF | TGTGCCAGCACTTCGGCGGTAGACACAGATACGCAGTATTTT
TRBJ2-1 | NA | TRBV28 | NA | CASRSDTYNEQFF | TGTGCCAGCAGATCGGACACCTACAATGAGCAGTTCTTC
TRBJ1-3 | NA | TRBV28 | NA | CASNRQPSSGNTIYF | TGTGCCAGCAATAGACAGCCGAGCTCTGGAAACACCATATATTTT
TRBJ2-7 | NA | TRBV27 | TRBD2 | CASSPRLAGEDEQYF | TGTGCCAGCAGTCCCAGACTAGCGGGAGAGGACGAGCAGTACTTC
TRBJ2-7 | NA | TRBV29-1 | TRBD1 | CSVVRQGAQRGEQYF | TGCAGCGTTGTGAGACAGGGGGCGCAGCGCGGCGAGCAGTACTTC
TRBJ2-2 | NA | TRBV5-4 | NA | CASSSKRTANTGELFF | TGTGCCAGCAGCTCTAAACGGACAGCGAACACCGGGGAGCTGTTTTTT
TRBJ1-2 | NA | TRBV9 | TRBD1 | CASSGRDRGSGYTF | TGTGCCAGCAGCGGAAGGGACAGGGGGTCCGGCTACACCTTC
TRBJ2-7 | NA | TRBV5-4 | TRBD1 | CASSLGPGQAAYEQYF | TGTGCCAGCAGCTTGGGTCCGGGACAGGCAGCCTACGAGCAGTACTTC
TRBJ2-7 | NA | TRBV7-2 | TRBD2 | CASSTRAGGSGYEQYF | TGTGCCAGCAGCACGCGAGCGGGCGGGAGCGGTTACGAGCAGTACTTC
TRBJ2-7 | NA | TRBV28 | NA | CASSFSREQYF | TGTGCCAGCAGTTTTTCCCGCGAGCAGTACTTC
TRBJ1-2 | NA | TRBV4-1 | NA | CASSQVGGYGYTF | TGCGCCAGCAGCCAAGTCGGGGGCTATGGCTACACCTTC
TRBJ2-6 | NA | TRBV5-1 | NA | CASSSPGVSSGANVLTF | TGCGCCAGCAGCTCCCCCGGGGTTTCTTCTGGGGCCAACGTCCTGACTTTC
TRBJ2-5 | NA | TRBV2 | TRBD2 | CASSSLAGAGTQYF | TGTGCCAGCAGTTCACTAGCGGGAGCTGGGACCCAGTACTTC
TRBJ1-1 | NA | TRBV30 | NA | CAWSLGSTEAFF | TGTGCCTGGAGTTTAGGGTCCACTGAAGCTTTCTTT
TRBJ1-5 | NA | TRBV19 | NA | CASNEGHFSQPQHF | TGTGCCAGTAACGAGGGCCATTTTAGTCAGCCCCAGCATTTT
TRBJ1-5 | NA | TRBV10-3 | NA | CAISVGQTNQPQHF | TGTGCCATCAGTGTTGGGCAGACAAATCAGCCCCAGCATTTT
TRBJ1-2 | NA | TRBV2 | TRBD1 | CASSERTGINYGYTF | TGTGCCAGCAGTGAGAGGACAGGGATTAACTATGGCTACACCTTC
TRBJ2-7 | NA | TRBV27 | TRBD2 | CASSAQDAGEYEQYF | TGTGCCAGCAGTGCCCAAGACGCGGGAGAATACGAGCAGTACTTC
TRBJ1-1 | once | TRBV19 | NA | CASSKSGNTEAFF | TGTGCCAGTAGTAAAAGTGGGAACACTGAAGCTTTCTTT
TRBJ2-7 | NA | TRBV28 | NA | CASSGSSYEQYF | TGTGCCAGCTCTGGCAGCTCCTACGAGCAGTACTTC
TRBJ1-2 | NA | TRBV10-2 | NA | CATSPTRVGNGYTF | TGCGCCACCTCTCCCACAAGAGTGGGAAATGGCTACACCTTC
TRBJ1-2 | NA | TRBV9 | NA | CASSVAGGGYGYTF | TGTGCCAGCAGCGTAGCGGGGGGCGGGTATGGCTACACCTTC
TRBJ2-2 | NA | TRBV7-9 | NA | CASRQSPGELFF | TGTGCCAGCAGACAATCCCCCGGGGAGCTGTTTTTT
TRBJ2-2 | once | TRBV19 | NA | CASSTGHNTGELFF | TGTGCCAGTAGTACGGGACATAACACCGGGGAGCTGTTTTTT
TRBJ2-7 | few | TRBV5-4 | TRBD2 | CASSLGLADEQYF | TGTGCCAGCAGCTTGGGACTAGCGGACGAGCAGTACTTC
TRBJ2-1 | NA | TRBV19 | NA | CASSINGNYNEQFF | TGTGCCAGTAGTATAAACGGGAACTACAATGAGCAGTTCTTC
TRBJ2-1 | NA | TRBV6-6 | NA | CASSYVGEQFF | TGTGCCAGCAGTTACGTGGGAGAGCAGTTCTTC
TRBJ2-5 | NA | TRBV15 | TRBD1 | CATSSTGGTGTQYF | TGTGCCACCAGCAGCACAGGGGGCACGGGGACCCAGTACTTC
TRBJ2-1 | NA | TRBV27 | TRBD2 | CASSLSASGYNEQFF | TGTGCCAGCAGTTTATCGGCTAGCGGGTACAATGAGCAGTTCTTC
TRBJ2-7 | NA | TRBV5-1 | NA | CASSPDPSPTKTTSYEQYF | TGCGCCAGCAGCCCCGACCCATCCCCGACGAAGACGACTTCCTACGAGCAGTACTTC
TRBJ2-6 | NA | TRBV19 | NA | CASTPLGEGANVLTF | TGTGCCAGTACCCCCCTTGGGGAAGGGGCCAACGTCCTGACTTTC
TRBJ2-1 | NA | TRBV6-5 | TRBD1 | CASSQRQGPYNEQFF | TGTGCCAGCAGTCAACGACAGGGCCCCTACAATGAGCAGTTCTTC
TRBJ2-1 | NA | TRBV30 | NA | CAGDSGSPYNEQFF | TGTGCCGGGGATTCGGGTAGTCCCTACAATGAGCAGTTCTTC
TRBJ2-2 | NA | TRBV5-1 | NA | CASSLVIRLGGSTGELFF | TGCGCCAGCAGCTTGGTGATACGACTAGGTGGGAGCACCGGGGAGCTGTTTTTT
TRBJ2-1 | NA | TRBV7-6 | NA | CASSLSAGDIYNEQFF | TGTGCCAGCAGCTTATCGGCAGGAGACATCTACAATGAGCAGTTCTTC